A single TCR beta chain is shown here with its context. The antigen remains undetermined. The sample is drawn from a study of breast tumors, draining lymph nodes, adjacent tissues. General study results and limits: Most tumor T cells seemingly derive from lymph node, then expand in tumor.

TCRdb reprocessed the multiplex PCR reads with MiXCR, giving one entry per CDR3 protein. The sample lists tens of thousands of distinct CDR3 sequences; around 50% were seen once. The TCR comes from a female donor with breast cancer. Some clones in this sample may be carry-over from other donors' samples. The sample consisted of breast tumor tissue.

The CDR3 region is CAISESSAEQYF. The CDR3 nucleotides read TGTGCCATCAGTGAGTCATCGGCCGAGCAGTACTTC. This chain connects TRBV10-3 to TRBJ2-7; D remains ambiguous. The CDR3 length is 12 residues. V lost 0 bases, J lost 6 bases, and 6 bases lay in between. CDR1 is ENHRY and CDR2 is SYGVKD in the germline V gene.